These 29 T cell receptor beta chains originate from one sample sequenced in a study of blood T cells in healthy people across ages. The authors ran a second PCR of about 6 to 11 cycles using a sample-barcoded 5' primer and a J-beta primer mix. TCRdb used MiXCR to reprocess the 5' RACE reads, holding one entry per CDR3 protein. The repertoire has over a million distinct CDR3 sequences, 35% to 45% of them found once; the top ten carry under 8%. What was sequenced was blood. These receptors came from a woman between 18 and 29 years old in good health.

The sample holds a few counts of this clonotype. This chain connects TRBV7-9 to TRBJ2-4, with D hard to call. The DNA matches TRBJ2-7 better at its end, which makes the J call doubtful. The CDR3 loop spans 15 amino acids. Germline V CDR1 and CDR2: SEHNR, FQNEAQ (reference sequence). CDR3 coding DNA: TGTGCCAGCAGCTTTTCCTCCGACTTACACTACGAGCAGTACTTC. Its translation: CASSFSSDLHYEQYF.

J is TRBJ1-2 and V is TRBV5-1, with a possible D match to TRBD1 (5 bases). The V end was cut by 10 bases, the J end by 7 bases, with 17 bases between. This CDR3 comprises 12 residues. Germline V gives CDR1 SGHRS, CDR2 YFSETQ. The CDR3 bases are TGCGCCGGCGGGACCCCAAGGGGTGGCTACACCTTC. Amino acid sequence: CAGGTPRGGYTF.

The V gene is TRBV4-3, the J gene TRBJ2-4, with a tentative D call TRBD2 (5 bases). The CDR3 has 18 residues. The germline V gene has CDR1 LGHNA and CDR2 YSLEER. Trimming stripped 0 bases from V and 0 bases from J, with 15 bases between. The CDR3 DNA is TGCGCCAGCAGCCAAGATCTTACGAGGGCGGGAGCCAAAAACATTCAGTACTTC. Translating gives CASSQDLTRAGAKNIQYF.

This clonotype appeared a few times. CDR3 in DNA: TGTGCCAGCAGCCAAGGGGACTTTCAGCCCCAGCATTTT. It is translated as CASSQGDFQPQHF. The chain employs TRBV3-1 and TRBJ1-5; a possible D gene is TRBD1 (5 bases). In germline, CDR1 is LGHDT, CDR2 YNNKEL (reference sequence). V was cut by 1 base and J by 6 bases, with 7 bases left in between. CDR3 length: 13 residues.

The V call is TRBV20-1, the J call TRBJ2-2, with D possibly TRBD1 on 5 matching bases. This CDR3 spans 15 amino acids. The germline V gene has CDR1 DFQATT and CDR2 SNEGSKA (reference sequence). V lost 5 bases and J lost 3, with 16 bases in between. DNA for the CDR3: TGCAGTGCTCCGACCCAGGGAAGTTACACCGGGGAGCTGTTTTTT. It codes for CSAPTQGSYTGELFF.

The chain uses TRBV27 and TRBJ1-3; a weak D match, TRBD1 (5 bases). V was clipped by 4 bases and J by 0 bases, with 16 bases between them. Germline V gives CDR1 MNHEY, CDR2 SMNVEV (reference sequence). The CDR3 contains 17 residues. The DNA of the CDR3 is TGTGCCAGCAGTTGGCGGGGGACCGGGGCCTCTGGAAACACCATATATTTT. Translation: CASSWRGTGASGNTIYF.

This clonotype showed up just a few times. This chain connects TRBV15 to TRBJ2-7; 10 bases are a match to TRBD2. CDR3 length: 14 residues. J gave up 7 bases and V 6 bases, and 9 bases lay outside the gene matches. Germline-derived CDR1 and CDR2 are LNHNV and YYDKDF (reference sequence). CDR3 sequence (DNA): TGTGCCACCAGGGGACTAGCGACCTACAATGAGCAGTACTTC. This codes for CATRGLATYNEQYF.

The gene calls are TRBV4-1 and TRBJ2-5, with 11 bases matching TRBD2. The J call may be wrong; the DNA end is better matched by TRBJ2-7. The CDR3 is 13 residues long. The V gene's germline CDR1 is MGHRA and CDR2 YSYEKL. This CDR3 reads CASSQGLADEQYF. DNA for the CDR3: TGCGCCAGCAGCCAGGGACTAGCGGACGAGCAGTACTTC.

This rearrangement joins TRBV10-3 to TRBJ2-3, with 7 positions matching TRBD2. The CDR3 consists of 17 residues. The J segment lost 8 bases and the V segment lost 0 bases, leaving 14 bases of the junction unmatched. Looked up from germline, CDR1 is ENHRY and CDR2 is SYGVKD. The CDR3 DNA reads TGTGCCATCAGTGAGTCGATGGGAGGGCCTTCTCGGGCTACGCAGTATTTT. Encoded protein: CAISESMGGPSRATQYF.

CDR3 DNA: TGTGCCAGCAGGATGAACACCGGGGAGCTGTTTTTT. This gives the protein CASRMNTGELFF. The chain recombines TRBV2 with TRBJ2-2, with D unresolved. V dropped 6 bases and J dropped 1 base, with 3 bases sitting between them. CDR1 and CDR2 from the germline V gene are SNHLY and FYNNEI. This CDR3 region has 12 residues.

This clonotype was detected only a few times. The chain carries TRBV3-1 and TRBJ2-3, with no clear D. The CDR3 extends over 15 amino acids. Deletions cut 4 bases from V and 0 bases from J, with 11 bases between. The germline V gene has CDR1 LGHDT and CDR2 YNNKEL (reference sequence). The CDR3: CASSRRIDSTDTQYF. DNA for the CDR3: TGTGCCAGCAGCCGCCGTATTGACAGCACAGATACGCAGTATTTT.

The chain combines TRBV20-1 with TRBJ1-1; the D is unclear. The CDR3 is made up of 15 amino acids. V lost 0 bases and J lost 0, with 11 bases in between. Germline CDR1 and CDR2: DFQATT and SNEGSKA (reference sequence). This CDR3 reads CSARDLRSLNTEAFF. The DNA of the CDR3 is TGCAGTGCTAGAGATCTCAGGTCCCTGAACACTGAAGCTTTCTTT.

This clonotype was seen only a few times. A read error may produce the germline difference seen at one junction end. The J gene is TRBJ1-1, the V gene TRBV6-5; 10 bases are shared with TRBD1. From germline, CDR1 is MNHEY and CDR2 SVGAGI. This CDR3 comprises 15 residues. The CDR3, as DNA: TGTGCCAGCACCCCCGGACAGGGGGGAAATACTGAAGCTTTTTTT. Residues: CASTPGQGGNTEAFF.

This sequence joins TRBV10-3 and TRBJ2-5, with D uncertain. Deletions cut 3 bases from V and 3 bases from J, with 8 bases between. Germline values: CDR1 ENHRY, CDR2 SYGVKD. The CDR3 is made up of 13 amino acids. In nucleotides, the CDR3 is TGTGCCATCAGTGAACGAACAGAAGAGACCCAGTACTTC. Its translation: CAISERTEETQYF.

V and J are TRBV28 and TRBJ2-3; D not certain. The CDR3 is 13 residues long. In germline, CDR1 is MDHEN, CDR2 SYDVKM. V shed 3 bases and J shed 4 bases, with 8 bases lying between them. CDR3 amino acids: CASSFRNADTQYF. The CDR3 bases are TGTGCCAGCAGTTTTCGAAACGCAGATACGCAGTATTTT.

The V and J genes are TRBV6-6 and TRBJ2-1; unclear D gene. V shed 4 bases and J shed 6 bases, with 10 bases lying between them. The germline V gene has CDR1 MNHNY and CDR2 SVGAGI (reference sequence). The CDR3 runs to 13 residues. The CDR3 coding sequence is TGTGCCAGCAGTTCAACCCCTCTCAATGAGCAGTTCTTC. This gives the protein CASSSTPLNEQFF.

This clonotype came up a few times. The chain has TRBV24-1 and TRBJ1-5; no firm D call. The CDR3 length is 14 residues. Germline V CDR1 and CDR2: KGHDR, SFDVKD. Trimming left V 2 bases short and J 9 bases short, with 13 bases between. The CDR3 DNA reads TGTGCCACCAGTGATTCAAACACTCCCTGGCCCCAGCATTTT. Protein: CATSDSNTPWPQHF.

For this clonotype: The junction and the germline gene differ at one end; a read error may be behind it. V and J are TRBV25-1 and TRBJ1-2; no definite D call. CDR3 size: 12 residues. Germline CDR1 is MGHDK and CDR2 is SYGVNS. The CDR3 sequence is CAGSSQFYGYTF. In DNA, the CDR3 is TGTGCCGGCAGTAGTCAGTTCTATGGCTACACCTTC.

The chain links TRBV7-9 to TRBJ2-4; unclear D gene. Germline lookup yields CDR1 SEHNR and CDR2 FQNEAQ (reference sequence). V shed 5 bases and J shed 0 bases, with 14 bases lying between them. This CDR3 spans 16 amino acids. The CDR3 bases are TGTGCCAGCAGCCCCGGCAGTGCAGGAGCCAAAAACATTCAGTACTTC. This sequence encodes CASSPGSAGAKNIQYF.

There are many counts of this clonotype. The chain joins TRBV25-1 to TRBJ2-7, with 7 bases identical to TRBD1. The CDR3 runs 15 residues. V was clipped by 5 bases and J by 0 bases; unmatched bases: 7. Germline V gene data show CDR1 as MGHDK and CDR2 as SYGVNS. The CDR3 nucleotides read TGTGCCAGCAGTAGACAGGGATCCTCCTCCTACGAGCAGTACTTC. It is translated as CASSRQGSSSYEQYF.

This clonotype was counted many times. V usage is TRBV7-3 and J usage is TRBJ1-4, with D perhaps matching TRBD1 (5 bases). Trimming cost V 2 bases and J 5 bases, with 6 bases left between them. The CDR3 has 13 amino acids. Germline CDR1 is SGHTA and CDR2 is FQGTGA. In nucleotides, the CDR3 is TGTGCCAGCAGCTTAGGGGGGAATGAAAAACTGTTTTTT. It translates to CASSLGGNEKLFF.

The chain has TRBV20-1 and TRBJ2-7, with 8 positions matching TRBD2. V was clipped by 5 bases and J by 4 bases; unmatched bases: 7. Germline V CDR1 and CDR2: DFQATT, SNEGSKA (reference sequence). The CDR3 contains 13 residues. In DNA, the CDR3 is TGCAGTGCTTCAGTAGCGGGAACGTACGAGCAGTACTTC. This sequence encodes CSASVAGTYEQYF.

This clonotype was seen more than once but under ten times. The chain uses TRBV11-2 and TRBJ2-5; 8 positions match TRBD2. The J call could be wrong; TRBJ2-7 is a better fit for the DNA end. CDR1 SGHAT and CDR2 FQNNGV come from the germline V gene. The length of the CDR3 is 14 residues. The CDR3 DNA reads TGTGCCAGCAGCCCCCGGGGGGGAGTTCACGAGCAGTACTTC. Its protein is CASSPRGGVHEQYF.

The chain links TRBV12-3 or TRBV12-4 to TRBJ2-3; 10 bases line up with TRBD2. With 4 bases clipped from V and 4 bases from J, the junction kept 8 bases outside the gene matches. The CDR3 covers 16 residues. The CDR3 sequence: CASSSSGRSGADTQYF. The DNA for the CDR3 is TGTGCCAGCAGTTCTAGCGGGAGATCGGGGGCAGATACGCAGTATTTT.

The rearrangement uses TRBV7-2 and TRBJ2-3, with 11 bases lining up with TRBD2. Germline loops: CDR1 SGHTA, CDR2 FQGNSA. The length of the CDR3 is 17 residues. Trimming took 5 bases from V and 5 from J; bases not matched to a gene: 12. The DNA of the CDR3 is TGTGCCAGCAGCGCCCACCTAGCGGGGGGTGGGATAGATACGCAGTATTTT. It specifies CASSAHLAGGGIDTQYF.

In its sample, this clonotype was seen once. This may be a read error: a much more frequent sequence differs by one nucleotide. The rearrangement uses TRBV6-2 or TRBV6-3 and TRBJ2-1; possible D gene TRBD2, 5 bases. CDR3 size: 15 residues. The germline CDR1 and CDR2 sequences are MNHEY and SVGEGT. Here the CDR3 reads CACSLPRGFYNEQFF. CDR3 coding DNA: TGTGCCTGCAGTCTACCCCGGGGTTTCTACAATGAGCAGTTCTTC.

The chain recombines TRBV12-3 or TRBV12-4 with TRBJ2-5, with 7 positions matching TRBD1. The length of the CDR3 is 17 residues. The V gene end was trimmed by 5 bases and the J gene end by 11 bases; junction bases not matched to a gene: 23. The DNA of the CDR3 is TGTGCCAGCAGTGACCAGTTGACAGGGATCTCCTACAATGAGCAGTACTTC. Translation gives CASSDQLTGISYNEQYF.

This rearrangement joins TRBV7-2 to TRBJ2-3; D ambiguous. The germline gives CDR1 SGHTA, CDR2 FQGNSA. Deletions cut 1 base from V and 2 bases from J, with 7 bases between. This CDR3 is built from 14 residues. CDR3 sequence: CASSLEVNTDTQYF. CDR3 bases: TGTGCCAGCAGCTTAGAGGTGAACACAGATACGCAGTATTTT.

The CDR3 nucleotides are TGTGCCACCAGTGATTCGGCTAGCGGGAGGAGCAATGAGCAGTTCTTC. Protein sequence: CATSDSASGRSNEQFF. The genes are TRBV24-1 and TRBJ2-1; TRBD2 matches at 11 bases. Trimming cost V 2 bases and J 6 bases; bases outside gene matches: 5. CDR1 KGHDR and CDR2 SFDVKD come from the germline V gene. CDR3 length: 16 amino acids.